This TCR beta chain originates from a study of cytomegalovirus exposure and HLA in healthy donors. A remark on this clone: The antigen remains undetermined. Mismatch with germline at one junction end may stem from a read error.

PCR was performed using 60 Vbeta and 13 Jbeta primers. Repertoires were generated with immunoSEQ multiplex PCR, while TCRdb's copy carries only in-frame clones and drops some. This repertoire shows about 55,000 clones, around three fifths found once; its top ten account for approximately 12%. Whole-study results and caveats: A later analysis linked a missense variant in DCLRE1C to the trimming of TCR beta V and J genes. A previous analysis found most TCR beta V segments productive roughly 87% or roughly 30% of the time.

CDR3 size: 12 residues. Germline-derived CDR1 and CDR2 are LNHNV and YYDKDF (reference sequence). Samples came from healthy bone marrow donors. The V gene is TRBV15, the J gene TRBJ2-5; TRBD2 might be the D (5 bases). With the DNA end fitting TRBJ2-7 better, the J assignment may be wrong. This TCR was recovered from a human donor in good health. The sequenced material came from PBMCs. CDR3 sequence reads: CATRRDGNEQYF. The CDR3 DNA follows: TGTGCCACCAGGAGAGACGGGAACGAGCAGTACTTC.